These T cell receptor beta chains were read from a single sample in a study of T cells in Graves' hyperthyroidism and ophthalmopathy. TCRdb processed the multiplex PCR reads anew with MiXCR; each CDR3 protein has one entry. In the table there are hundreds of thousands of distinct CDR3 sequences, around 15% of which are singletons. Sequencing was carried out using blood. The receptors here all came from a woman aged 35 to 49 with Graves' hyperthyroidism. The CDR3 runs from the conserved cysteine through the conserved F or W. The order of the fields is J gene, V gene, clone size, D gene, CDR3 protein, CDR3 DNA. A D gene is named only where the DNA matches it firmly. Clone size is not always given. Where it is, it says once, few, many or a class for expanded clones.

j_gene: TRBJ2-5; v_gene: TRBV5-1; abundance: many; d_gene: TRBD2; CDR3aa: CASSFEALAGGKTQYF; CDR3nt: TGCGCCAGCAGCTTCGAGGCGCTAGCGGGAGGAAAGACCCAGTACTTC
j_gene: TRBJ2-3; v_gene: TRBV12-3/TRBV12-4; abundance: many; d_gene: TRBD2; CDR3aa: CASSSRRLAGATDTQYF; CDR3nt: TGTGCCAGCAGCTCCAGAAGACTAGCGGGGGCCACAGATACGCAGTATTTT
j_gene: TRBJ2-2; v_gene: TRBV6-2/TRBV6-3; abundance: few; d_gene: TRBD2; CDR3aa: CASTRDYTTGELFF; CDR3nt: TGTGCCAGCACCCGGGACTACACCACCGGGGAGCTGTTTTTT
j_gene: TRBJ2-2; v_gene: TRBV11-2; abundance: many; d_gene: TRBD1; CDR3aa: CASSLAGQAKELFF; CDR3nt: TGTGCCAGCAGCTTAGCGGGACAGGCCAAGGAGCTGTTTTTT
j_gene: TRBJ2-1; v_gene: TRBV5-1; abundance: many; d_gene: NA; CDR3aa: CASSINRAKGRNEQFF; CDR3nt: TGCGCCAGCAGCATTAACAGGGCCAAAGGAAGGAATGAGCAGTTCTTC
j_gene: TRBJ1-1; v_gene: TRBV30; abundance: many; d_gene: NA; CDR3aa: CAWSVFLGTEAFF; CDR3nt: TGTGCCTGGAGTGTATTTCTGGGGACTGAAGCTTTCTTT
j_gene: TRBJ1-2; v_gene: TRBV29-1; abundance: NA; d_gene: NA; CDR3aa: CSVEVGQSYGYTF; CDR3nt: TGCAGCGTTGAAGTCGGCCAGTCCTATGGCTACACCTTC
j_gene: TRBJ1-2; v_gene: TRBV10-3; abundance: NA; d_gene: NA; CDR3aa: CAINPGQGREGYTF; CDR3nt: TGTGCCATCAACCCGGGGCAGGGAAGGGAGGGCTACACCTTC
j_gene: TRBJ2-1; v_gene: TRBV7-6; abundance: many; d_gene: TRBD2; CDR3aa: CASSLGGSSYEQFF; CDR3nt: TGTGCCAGCAGCTTAGGCGGGAGTAGCTATGAGCAGTTCTTC
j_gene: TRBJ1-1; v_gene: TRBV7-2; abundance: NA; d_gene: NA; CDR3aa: CASSLAGGGGGTEAFF; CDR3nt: TGCGCCAGCAGCCTCGCGGGGGGGGGGGGAGGAACTGAAGCTTTCTTT
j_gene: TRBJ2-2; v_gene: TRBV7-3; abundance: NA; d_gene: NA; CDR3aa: CASSLTGPLSGAGELFF; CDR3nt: TGTGCCAGCAGCTTAACAGGGCCCCTCAGTGGGGCCGGGGAGCTGTTTTTT
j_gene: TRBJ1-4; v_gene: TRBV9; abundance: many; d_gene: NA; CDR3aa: CASSVQGNEKLFF; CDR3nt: TGTGCCAGCAGCGTACAGGGGAATGAAAAACTGTTTTTT
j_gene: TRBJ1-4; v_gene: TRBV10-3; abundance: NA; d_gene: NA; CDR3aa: CATGTGNEKLFF; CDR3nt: TGTGCCACCGGGACGGGGAATGAAAAACTGTTTTTT
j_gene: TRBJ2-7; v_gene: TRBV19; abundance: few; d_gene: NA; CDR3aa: CATASGGSTYEQYF; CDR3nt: TGTGCCACTGCCAGTGGAGGGAGTACCTACGAGCAGTACTTC
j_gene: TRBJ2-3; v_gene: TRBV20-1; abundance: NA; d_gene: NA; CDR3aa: CSAITLASPDTQYF; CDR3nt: TGCAGTGCTATAACCCTAGCTTCTCCAGATACGCAGTATTTT
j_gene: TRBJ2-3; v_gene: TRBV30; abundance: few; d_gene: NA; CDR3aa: CAWSAPSTDTQYF; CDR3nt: TGTGCCTGGAGCGCGCCCAGCACAGATACGCAGTATTTT
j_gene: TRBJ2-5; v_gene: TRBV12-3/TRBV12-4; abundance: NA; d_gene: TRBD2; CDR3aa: CASSLFSGGSGQETQYF; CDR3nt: TGTGCCAGCTCACTCTTTTCAGGCGGGAGCGGGCAAGAGACCCAGTACTTC
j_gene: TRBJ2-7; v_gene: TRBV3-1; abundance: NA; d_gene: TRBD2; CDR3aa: CASSIPGTSGEEQYF; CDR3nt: TGTGCCAGCAGCATACCCGGGACTAGCGGGGAGGAGCAGTACTTC
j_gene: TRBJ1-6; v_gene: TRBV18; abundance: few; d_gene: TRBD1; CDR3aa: CASSPSGQGAGNSPLHF; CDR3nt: TGTGCCAGCTCACCATCCGGACAGGGGGCGGGTAATTCACCCCTCCACTTT
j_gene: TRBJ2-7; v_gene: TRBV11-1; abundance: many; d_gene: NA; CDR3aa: CASSPLTGEQYF; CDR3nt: TGTGCCAGCAGCCCCCTAACGGGCGAGCAGTACTTC